This T cell receptor beta chain derives from a study of T cells in Graves' hyperthyroidism and ophthalmopathy. Unmatched junction bases numbered 11, after V lost 5 bases and J lost 7 bases. Germline CDR1 is SEHNR and CDR2 is FQNEAQ (reference sequence). The CDR3 has 15 amino acids. Whole-study results and caveats: Blood also showed most of the thyroid clonotypes that were expanded above 0.001.

Cells are PBMCs isolated from roughly 9.3 ml of fresh blood. This clonotype has ten or more counts. Its specificity is not known. RNA transcripts provided the source from which TCR beta CDR3 regions were amplified. Primed by the HTBI set, a first-round RT-PCR was run on the TCR CDR3. In TCRdb, the multiplex PCR reads were re-called with MiXCR into one record per CDR3 protein. The sample carries about 420,000 distinct CDR3 sequences, about 13% recorded once. The specimen was blood. This TCR came from a woman between 18 and 29 years old with Graves' hyperthyroidism. The rearrangement links TRBV7-9 to TRBJ2-3, with 8 bases lining up with TRBD1. The CDR3 coding sequence is TGTGCCAGCAGCCAGCACGGACAGGGCGTAAATACGCAGTATTTT. It is translated as CASSQHGQGVNTQYF.